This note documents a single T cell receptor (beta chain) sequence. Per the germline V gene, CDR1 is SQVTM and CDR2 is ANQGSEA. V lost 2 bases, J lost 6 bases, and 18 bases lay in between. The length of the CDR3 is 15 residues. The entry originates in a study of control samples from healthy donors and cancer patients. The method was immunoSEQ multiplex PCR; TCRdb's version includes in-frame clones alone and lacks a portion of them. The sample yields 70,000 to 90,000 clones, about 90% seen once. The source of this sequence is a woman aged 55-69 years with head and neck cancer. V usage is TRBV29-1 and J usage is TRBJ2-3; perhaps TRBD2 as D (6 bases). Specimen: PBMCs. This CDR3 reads CSVEYTSRHRDTQYF. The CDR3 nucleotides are TGCAGCGTTGAATATACTAGCAGACATAGGGATACGCAGTATTTT.